The sequence of this T cell receptor (beta chain) was determined in a study of cytotoxic CD8 clonotypes in ibrutinib-treated CLL. CDR1 and CDR2 (germline): MDHEN, SYDVKM. Trimming took off 6 bases at V and 6 bases at J, with 15 bases between the two ends. The CDR3 is 13 residues long. Only in-frame clones appear in the TCRdb table, and some are missing; sequencing was by immunoSEQ multiplex PCR. Of fewer than 100,000 clones in the sample, about 82% were seen once. This specimen was PBMCs, taken before ibrutinib treatment. The TCR originated in a human donor with chronic lymphocytic leukemia. This rearrangement joins TRBV28 to TRBJ2-7, with D perhaps matching TRBD2 (6 bases). The CDR3 DNA reads as TGTGCCAGCAGCGATGGAGGGATTACCGAGCAGTACTTC. Protein: CASSDGGITEQYF.